The 4 T cell receptor beta chains listed next were all sequenced from one sample in a study of T cell repertoires in cytomegalovirus infection. TCRdb independently ran MiXCR on the reads; one entry per CDR3 protein. The sample has around 630,000 distinct CDR3 sequences; around 24% are singletons. Source material: CD8+ T cells from PBMCs. These receptors all stem from a human donor in good health (CMV status not recorded). Some clones in this sample may be carry-over from other donors' samples.

The rearrangement uses TRBV7-9 and TRBJ2-5, with 13 bases aligning to TRBD2. Per the germline V gene, CDR1 is SEHNR and CDR2 is FQNEAQ (reference sequence). The trim removed 0 bases at V and 4 bases at J, leaving 8 bases unmatched. The CDR3 has 18 amino acids. DNA for the CDR3: TGTGCCAGCAGCTTAGCGCGACTAGCGGGGGGTCTGAGAGAGACCCAGTACTTC. It specifies CASSLARLAGGLRETQYF.

This sequence joins TRBV20-1 and TRBJ1-1; no clear D. This CDR3 is 14 amino acids long. Trimming cost V 6 bases and J 3 bases, with 17 bases left between them. Germline lookup yields CDR1 DFQATT and CDR2 SNEGSKA (reference sequence). CDR3 sequence (DNA): TGCAGTGCGAGACGGGCCCCGCTGGACACTGAAGCTTTCTTT. Amino acid sequence: CSARRAPLDTEAFF.

The rearrangement uses TRBV20-1 and TRBJ2-7; D remains unclear. The germline V and J ends were trimmed by 4 bases and 4 bases, with 14 bases remaining between them. This CDR3 region has 13 residues. Germline V gene sequence: CDR1 DFQATT, CDR2 SNEGSKA (reference sequence). The CDR3 spells CSATTDPLYEQYV. Here the CDR3 DNA reads TGCAGTGCTACGACTGACCCCCTTTACGAGCAGTACGTC.

This clonotype was seen only a few times. As DNA, the CDR3 is TGTGCCAGCAGCCAATTGAAGGCAACTAATGAAAAACTGTTTTTT. Amino acid sequence: CASSQLKATNEKLFF. The rearrangement joins TRBV14 to TRBJ1-4, with D uncertain. Looked up from germline, CDR1 is SGHDN and CDR2 is FVKESK. The V gene lost 2 bases and the J gene lost 0 bases, with 7 bases spanning the gap. This CDR3 is 15 amino acids long.